This T cell receptor beta chain was recovered during a study of T cell changes during pregnancy in multiple sclerosis. In germline, CDR1 is SGHNT, CDR2 YYREEE (reference sequence). CDR3 length equals 15 residues. Deletions cut 0 bases from V and 0 bases from J, with 9 bases between. Generated by immunoSEQ multiplex PCR, the TCRdb table keeps only in-frame clones and is missing some. Here the sample spans around 17,000 clones, approximately 95% being singletons. The sequenced sample was peripheral blood, obtained in the third trimester of pregnancy. This TCR came from a female donor with multiple sclerosis, enrolled in a pregnancy study. The chain combines TRBV5-4 with TRBJ1-1; D uncertain. The CDR3 DNA reads as TGTGCCAGCAGCTTGGATGGCCTAGTGAACACTGAAGCTTTCTTT. It translates to CASSLDGLVNTEAFF.